This passage covers 8 T cell receptor beta chains from one sample sequenced in a study. A single record per CDR3 protein comes from TCRdb applying MiXCR to the 5' RACE reads. This table holds tens of thousands of distinct CDR3 sequences, around 26% found once. The sequencing sample was made of tumor-infiltrating memory CD4+ T cells sorted from the breast tumor. Documented subset: memory CD4+ T cells, CD4+CD45RO+CD25-. All receptors come from a female donor with breast cancer.

This chain links TRBV4-1 with TRBJ1-3; maybe TRBD1 (6 bases). CDR1 is MGHRA and CDR2 is YSYEKL in the germline V gene. The CDR3 sequence is 17 residues long. Deletions cut 1 base from V and 0 bases from J, with 13 bases between. The chain's CDR3 is CASSQAQGPRSGNTIYF. Written as DNA, the CDR3 is TGCGCCAGCAGCCAAGCGCAGGGGCCACGCTCTGGAAACACCATATATTTT.

This chain links TRBV4-3 with TRBJ1-4, with D uncertain. Per germline, CDR1 LGHNA and CDR2 YSLEER. The V end lost 4 bases, the J end lost 8 bases, and 14 bases lay between the germline ends. CDR3 length equals 14 residues. The CDR3 spells CASSPALGGEKLFF. The CDR3 DNA is TGCGCCAGCAGCCCCGCCCTAGGCGGGGAAAAACTGTTTTTT.

The rearrangement links TRBV24-1 to TRBJ2-2, with a possible D match to TRBD2 (6 bases). Germline lookup yields CDR1 KGHDR and CDR2 SFDVKD. The V gene lost 5 bases and the J gene lost 6 bases, with 12 bases spanning the gap. The CDR3 has 14 residues. The CDR3 sequence is CATSVIGSPGELFF. Here the CDR3 DNA reads TGTGCCACCAGTGTCATCGGGAGCCCCGGGGAGCTGTTTTTT.

The chain couples TRBV20-1 to TRBJ2-7; 10 nucleotides match TRBD1. CDR1 and CDR2 from the germline V gene are DFQATT and SNEGSKA (reference sequence). CDR3 length: 16 residues. V was pared by 1 base and J by 3 bases, with 9 bases of the junction left unmatched. The CDR3: CSARGDRGWSFYEQYF. The DNA for the CDR3 is TGCAGTGCTAGAGGGGACAGGGGTTGGTCCTTCTACGAGCAGTACTTC.

The chain employs TRBV5-1 and TRBJ2-7; D is undetermined. V lost 4 bases to trimming and J lost 0 bases, with 8 bases between them. The length of the CDR3 is 13 residues. Germline assignment: CDR1 SGHRS and CDR2 YFSETQ. CDR3 sequence (DNA): TGCGCCAGCAGCCCCCGTCCCTCCTACGAGCAGTACTTC. As protein: CASSPRPSYEQYF. The entire variable domain, with the rest obtained from reference TRBV5-1 and TRBJ2-7, is as follows: KAGVTQTPRYLIKTRGQQVTLSCSPISGHRSVSWYQQTPGQGLQFLFEYFSETQRNKGNFPGRFSGRQFSNSRSEMNVSTLELGDSALYLCASSPRPSYEQYFGPGTRLTVT.

This clonotype has ten or more counts. The chain couples TRBV5-1 to TRBJ2-3; a weak D match, TRBD2 (6 bases). The germline V and J ends were trimmed by 5 bases and 2 bases, with 12 bases remaining between them. Germline V gene sequence: CDR1 SGHRS, CDR2 YFSETQ. The CDR3 contains 14 residues. In DNA, the CDR3 is TGCGCCAGCAGAGCGGGCCCTACCACAGATACGCAGTATTTT. Translation gives CASRAGPTTDTQYF.

The chain joins TRBV5-6 to TRBJ2-5; the D gene is possibly TRBD1 (6 bases). Germline CDR1 and CDR2: SGHDT and YYEEEE. V lost 3 bases and J 3 bases, leaving 18 bases between the germline ends. The CDR3 contains 16 residues. The CDR3 sequence is CASSWLGGGAEETQYF. The CDR3 DNA follows: TGTGCCAGCAGCTGGTTGGGTGGGGGCGCGGAAGAGACCCAGTACTTC.

In this sample, this clonotype turned up a few times. CDR3 coding DNA: TGTGCCAGCAGCCCAACCGGAGGAATAAATCAGCCCCAGCATTTT. Its protein is CASSPTGGINQPQHF. This sequence joins TRBV4-2 and TRBJ1-5, with no clear D. The germline V and J ends were trimmed by 4 bases and 4 bases, with 14 bases remaining between them. CDR1 and CDR2 from the germline V gene are LGHNA and YNFKEQ. CDR3 length: 15 amino acids.